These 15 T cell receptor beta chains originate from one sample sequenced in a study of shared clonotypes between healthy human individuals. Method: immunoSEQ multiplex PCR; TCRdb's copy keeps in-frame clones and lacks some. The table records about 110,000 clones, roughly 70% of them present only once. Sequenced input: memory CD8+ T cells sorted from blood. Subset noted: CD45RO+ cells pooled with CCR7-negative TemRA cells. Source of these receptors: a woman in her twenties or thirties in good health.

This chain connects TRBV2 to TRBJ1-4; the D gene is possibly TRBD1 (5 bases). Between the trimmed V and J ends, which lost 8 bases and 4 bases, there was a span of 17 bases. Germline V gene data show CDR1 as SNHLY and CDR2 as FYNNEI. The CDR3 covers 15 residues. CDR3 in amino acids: CASGEAGTYNEKLFF. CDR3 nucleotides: TGTGCCAGCGGGGAAGCCGGGACTTATAATGAAAAACTGTTTTTT.

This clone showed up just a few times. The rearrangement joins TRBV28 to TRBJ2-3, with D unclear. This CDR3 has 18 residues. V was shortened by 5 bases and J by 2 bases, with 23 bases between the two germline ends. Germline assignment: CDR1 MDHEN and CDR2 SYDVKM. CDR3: CASSTPPLPESPTDTQYF. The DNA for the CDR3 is TGTGCCAGCAGTACACCTCCTCTGCCAGAGAGTCCCACAGATACGCAGTATTTT.

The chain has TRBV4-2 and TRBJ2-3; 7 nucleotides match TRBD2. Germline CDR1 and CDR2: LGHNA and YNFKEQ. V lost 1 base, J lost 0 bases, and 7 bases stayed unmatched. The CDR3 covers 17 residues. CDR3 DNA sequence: TGTGCCAGCAGCCAAGTCTCTAGCGGATATAGCACAGATACGCAGTATTTT. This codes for CASSQVSSGYSTDTQYF.

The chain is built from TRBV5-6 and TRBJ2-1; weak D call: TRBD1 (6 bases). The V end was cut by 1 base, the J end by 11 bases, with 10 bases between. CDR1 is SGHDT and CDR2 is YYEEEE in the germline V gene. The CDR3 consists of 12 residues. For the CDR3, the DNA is TGTGCCAGCAGCTTGCAGGACAGTAAGCAGTTCTTC. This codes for CASSLQDSKQFF.

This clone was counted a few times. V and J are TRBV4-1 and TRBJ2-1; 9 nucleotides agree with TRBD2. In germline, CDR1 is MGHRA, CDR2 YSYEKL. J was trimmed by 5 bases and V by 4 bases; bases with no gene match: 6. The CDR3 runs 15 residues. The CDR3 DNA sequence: TGCGCCAGCAGCCGACAGACTAGCGGCGACAATGAGCAGTTCTTC. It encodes CASSRQTSGDNEQFF.

The CDR3 DNA is TGTGCCAGCAGTGAAAGGGGGTATAGCAATCAGCCCCAGCATTTT. It specifies CASSERGYSNQPQHF. The rearrangement uses TRBV6-1 and TRBJ1-5; D is possibly TRBD1 (6 bases). The CDR3 loop spans 15 amino acids. In germline, CDR1 is MNHNS, CDR2 SASEGT. The V gene lost 2 bases and the J gene lost 0 bases, with 8 bases spanning the gap.

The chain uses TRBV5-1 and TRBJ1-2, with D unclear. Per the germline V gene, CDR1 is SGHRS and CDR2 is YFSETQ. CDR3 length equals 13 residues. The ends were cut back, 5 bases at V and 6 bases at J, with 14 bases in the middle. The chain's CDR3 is CASRQTEHDGYTF. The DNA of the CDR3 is TGCGCCAGCAGACAAACAGAGCATGATGGCTACACCTTC.

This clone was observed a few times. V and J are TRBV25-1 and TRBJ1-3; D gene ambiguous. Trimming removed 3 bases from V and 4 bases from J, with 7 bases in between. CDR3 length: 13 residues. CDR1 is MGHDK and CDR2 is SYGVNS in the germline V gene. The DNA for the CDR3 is TGTGCCAGCAGTGACCCCGCAGGAAACACCATATATTTT. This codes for CASSDPAGNTIYF.

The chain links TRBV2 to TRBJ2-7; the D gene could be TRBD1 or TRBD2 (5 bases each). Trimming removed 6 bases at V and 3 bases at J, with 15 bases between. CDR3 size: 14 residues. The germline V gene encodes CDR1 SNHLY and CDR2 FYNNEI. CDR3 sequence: CASSGTTPFYEQYF. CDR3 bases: TGTGCCAGCAGCGGGACCACACCCTTCTACGAGCAGTACTTC.

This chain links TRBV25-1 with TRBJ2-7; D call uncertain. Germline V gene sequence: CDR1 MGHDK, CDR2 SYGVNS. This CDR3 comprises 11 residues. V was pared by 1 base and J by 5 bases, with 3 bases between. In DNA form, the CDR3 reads TGTGCCAGCAGTGAATTAAACGAGCAGTACTTC. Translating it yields CASSELNEQYF.

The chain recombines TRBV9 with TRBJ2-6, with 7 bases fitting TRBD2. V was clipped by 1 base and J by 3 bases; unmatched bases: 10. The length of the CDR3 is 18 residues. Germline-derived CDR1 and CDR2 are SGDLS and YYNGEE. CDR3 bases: TGTGCCAGCAGCGTATACTTTTTTGGGGAGGGTGGGGCCAACGTCCTGACTTTC. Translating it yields CASSVYFFGEGGANVLTF.

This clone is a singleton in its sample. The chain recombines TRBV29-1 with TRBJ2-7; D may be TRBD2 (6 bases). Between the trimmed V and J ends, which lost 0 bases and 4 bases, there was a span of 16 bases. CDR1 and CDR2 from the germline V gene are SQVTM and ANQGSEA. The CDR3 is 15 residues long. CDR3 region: CSVEEGGSAGYEQYF. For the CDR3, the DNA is TGCAGCGTTGAAGAGGGGGGATCCGCGGGGTACGAGCAGTACTTC.

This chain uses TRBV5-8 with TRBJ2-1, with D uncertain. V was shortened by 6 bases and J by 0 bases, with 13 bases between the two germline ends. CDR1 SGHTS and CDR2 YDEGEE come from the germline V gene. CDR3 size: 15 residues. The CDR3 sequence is CASISSRSSYNEQFF. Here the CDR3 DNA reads TGTGCCAGCATCAGTAGCAGAAGCTCCTACAATGAGCAGTTCTTC.

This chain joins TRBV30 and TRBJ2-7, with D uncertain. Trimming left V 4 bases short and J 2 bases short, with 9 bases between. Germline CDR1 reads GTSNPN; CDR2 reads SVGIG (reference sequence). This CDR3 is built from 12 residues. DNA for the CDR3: TGTGCCTGGAAGGCAGGAGCCTACGAGCAGTACTTC. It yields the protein CAWKAGAYEQYF.

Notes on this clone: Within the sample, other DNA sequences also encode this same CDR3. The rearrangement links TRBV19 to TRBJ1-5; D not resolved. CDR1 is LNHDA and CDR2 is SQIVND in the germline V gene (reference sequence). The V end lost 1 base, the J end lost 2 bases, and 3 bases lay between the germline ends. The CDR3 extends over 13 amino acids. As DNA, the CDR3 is TGTGCCAGTAGTATAGGGGGCAATCAGCCCCAGCATTTT. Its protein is CASSIGGNQPQHF.